Below, 23 T cell receptor beta chains from the same sample are listed, as sequenced in a study of cytomegalovirus exposure and HLA in healthy donors. PCR was performed using 60 Vbeta and 13 Jbeta primers. Libraries were prepared by immunoSEQ multiplex PCR; TCRdb keeps only in-frame clonotypes and omits some of them. The table shows 85,000 to 100,000 clones, with 60% to 85% occurring only once. Sequencing used PBMCs. These receptors were obtained from a man in his fifties or sixties in good health and CMV-seropositive.

The V and J genes are TRBV4-2 and TRBJ1-1; weak D call: TRBD1 (6 bases). Looked up from germline, CDR1 is LGHNA and CDR2 is YNFKEQ. The CDR3 spans 18 residues. Trimming pared 0 bases from V and 6 bases from J, leaving 23 bases between. CDR3 in DNA: TGTGCCAGCAGCCAAGATTTTTTAGTGGCAGGGGTTGGGGCTGAAGCTTTCTTT. Its protein is CASSQDFLVAGVGAEAFF.

The V gene is TRBV6-5, the J gene TRBJ1-4, with 7 bases fitting TRBD1. Unmatched junction bases numbered 9, after V lost 6 bases and J lost 8 bases. Looked up from germline, CDR1 is MNHEY and CDR2 is SVGAGI. The CDR3 covers 14 residues. Written as DNA, the CDR3 is TGTGCCAGCAGGCCACAGGGGACTGGGGAAAAACTGTTTTTT. Protein product: CASRPQGTGEKLFF.

The chain has TRBV4-1 and TRBJ1-1, with D possibly TRBD1 on 5 matching bases. The germline gives CDR1 MGHRA, CDR2 YSYEKL. The V and J ends lost 9 bases and 1 base respectively, with 15 bases between them. The CDR3 consists of 14 residues. The CDR3 region is CASKGILRNTEAFF. The CDR3 DNA is TGCGCCAGTAAGGGGATCTTACGGAACACTGAAGCTTTCTTT.

This clone was recorded once. The rearrangement uses TRBV7-6 and TRBJ2-5, with D uncertain. Germline assignment: CDR1 SGHVS and CDR2 FNYEAQ. This CDR3 is built from 12 residues. Trimming took 3 bases from V and 5 from J, leaving 7 bases between them. CDR3 DNA: TGTGCCAGCAGCTTGAGGCAGGAGACCCAGTACTTC. Encoded protein: CASSLRQETQYF.

This clone was seen a handful of times. The V and J genes are TRBV30 and TRBJ2-5, with 11 bases that match TRBD1. Germline CDR1 and CDR2: GTSNPN and SVGIG (reference sequence). Trimming removed 0 bases from V and 5 bases from J; junction bases left unmatched: 5. This CDR3 has 15 amino acids. CDR3 amino acids: CAWSVGQGARETQYF. CDR3 nucleotides: TGTGCCTGGAGTGTAGGACAGGGGGCTCGGGAGACCCAGTACTTC. Together with reference TRBV30 and TRBJ2-5, the CDR3 gives the full variable domain: SQTIHQWPATLVQPVGSPLSLECTVEGTSNPNLYWYRQAAGRGLQLLFYSVGIGQISSEVPQNLSASRPQDRQFILSSKKLLLSDSGFYLCAWSVGQGARETQYFGPGTRLLVL.

V and J are TRBV7-8 and TRBJ2-2; no definite D call. There are 16 residues in the CDR3. V gave up 4 bases and J gave up 6 bases, with 18 bases separating them. Germline V gene lookup returns CDR1 SGHVS and CDR2 FQNEAQ. The CDR3 is CASSSSIPRGAGELFF. CDR3 in DNA: TGTGCCAGCAGCTCGTCTATCCCCAGAGGCGCCGGGGAGCTGTTTTTT. The whole variable domain, remainder taken from reference TRBV7-8 and TRBJ2-2, is GAGVSQSPRYKVAKRGQDVALRCDPISGHVSLFWYQQALGQGPEFLTYFQNEAQLDKSGLPSDRFFAERPEGSVSTLKIQRTQQEDSAVYLCASSSSIPRGAGELFFGEGSRLTVL.

The rearrangement joins TRBV28 to TRBJ1-4, with D possibly TRBD1 on 5 matching bases. CDR1 and CDR2 (germline): MDHEN, SYDVKM. V shed 5 bases and J shed 16 bases, with 17 bases lying between them. The CDR3 is 12 amino acids. The DNA of the CDR3 is TGTGCCAGCAGTCCACCCAACAGGTCGCCGTTTTTT. Translating gives CASSPPNRSPFF. Full variable domain (remainder filled in from reference TRBV28 and TRBJ1-4): DVKVTQSSRYLVKRTGEKVFLECVQDMDHENMFWYRQDPGLGLRLIYFSYDVKMKEKGDIPEGYSVSREKKERFSLILESASTNQTSMYLCASSPPNRSPFFGSGTQLSVL.

The chain has TRBV6-6 and TRBJ2-2; possibly TRBD2 for D (7 bases). From germline, CDR1 is MNHNY and CDR2 SVGAGI (reference sequence). V lost 6 bases, J lost 5 bases, and 16 bases lay in between. This CDR3 comprises 15 residues. This CDR3 reads CASSINGGLTGELFF. The CDR3 DNA follows: TGTGCCAGCAGCATCAACGGGGGGCTTACCGGGGAGCTGTTTTTT.

The chain links TRBV19 to TRBJ2-3; possible D gene TRBD2, 7 bases. From germline, CDR1 is LNHDA and CDR2 SQIVND (reference sequence). V shed 0 bases and J shed 3 bases, with 16 bases lying between them. There are 17 residues in the CDR3. For the CDR3, the DNA is TGTGCCAGTAGTATAGATCTCGCAGGGGAGGGAACAGATACGCAGTATTTT. Protein product: CASSIDLAGEGTDTQYF.

This clone was recorded only once. This rearrangement joins TRBV28 to TRBJ2-5, with a weak D call TRBD1 (5 bases). Per the germline V gene, CDR1 is MDHEN and CDR2 is SYDVKM. V was trimmed by 6 bases and J by 5 bases, leaving 13 bases between them. The CDR3 has 13 residues. The CDR3 reads CASRSGFSETQYF. CDR3 DNA sequence: TGTGCCAGCAGGTCAGGGTTTTCGGAGACCCAGTACTTC.

The CDR3 sequence: CASSLGSSSYEQYF. For the CDR3, the DNA is TGTGCCAGCAGCTTGGGCAGTAGCTCCTACGAGCAGTACTTC. The V call is TRBV7-9, the J call TRBJ2-7; D is undetermined. In germline, CDR1 is SEHNR, CDR2 FQNEAQ (reference sequence). Trimming took 3 bases from V and 0 from J, leaving 9 bases between them. CDR3 length: 14 residues.

Remarks on this clone: This sample includes further DNA sequences coding for the same CDR3. The gene calls are TRBV18 and TRBJ1-5, with TRBD1 matching 8 bases. CDR3 length: 14 residues. V was pared by 2 bases and J by 5 bases, with 2 bases of the junction left unmatched. Germline V gene data show CDR1 as KGHSH and CDR2 as LQKENI. The CDR3 loop is CASSPDRGDQPQHF. CDR3 DNA sequence: TGTGCCAGCTCACCAGACAGGGGCGATCAGCCCCAGCATTTT.

A note on this clone: At one of its ends the junction is not consistent with the germline gene, which may arise from a read error. This rearrangement joins TRBV7-9 to TRBJ1-3; D is unclear. Germline values: CDR1 SEHNR, CDR2 FQNEAQ (reference sequence). This CDR3 comprises 14 residues. The CDR3: CASNLALSGNTIYF. CDR3 bases: TGTGCCAGCAACTTAGCCCTCTCTGGAAACACCATATATTTT. The full variable domain, with the rest looked up from reference TRBV7-9 and TRBJ1-3, is DTGVSQNPRHKITKRGQNVTFRCDPISEHNRLYWYRQTLGQGPEFLTYFQNEAQLEKSRLLSDRFSAERPKGSFSTLEIQRTEQGDSAMYLCASNLALSGNTIYFGEGSWLTVV.

The chain is built from TRBV18 and TRBJ1-1, with D perhaps matching TRBD1 (5 bases). Trimming stripped 1 base from V and 11 bases from J, with 11 bases between. This CDR3 spans 12 amino acids. Germline CDR1 reads KGHSH; CDR2 reads LQKENI. The CDR3, as DNA: TGTGCCAGCTCACCACTCCCAGGGTACGCTTTCTTT. Protein sequence: CASSPLPGYAFF.

The rearrangement joins TRBV11-2 to TRBJ2-1; D is undetermined. Trimming removed 0 bases from V and 6 bases from J, with 6 bases in between. Germline CDR1 is SGHAT and CDR2 is FQNNGV. The CDR3 extends over 13 amino acids. CDR3 DNA: TGTGCCAGCAGCTTAGAGGTGGCCAATGAGCAGTTCTTC. This codes for CASSLEVANEQFF.

The chain uses TRBV5-6 and TRBJ2-3; 7 nucleotides agree with TRBD2. The CDR3 contains 16 residues. Per germline, CDR1 SGHDT and CDR2 YYEEEE. V lost 1 base, J lost 3 bases, and 8 bases stayed unmatched. CDR3 sequence reads: CASSLWGGGGTDTQYF. The CDR3 bases are TGTGCCAGCAGCTTGTGGGGTGGGGGGGGTACAGATACGCAGTATTTT.

This chain links TRBV18 with TRBJ1-5; 7 nucleotides match TRBD1. With V trimmed by 5 bases and J by 7 bases, 8 bases remained unmatched. This CDR3 contains 14 residues. Germline V CDR1 and CDR2: KGHSH, LQKENI. CDR3 region: CASSGRQGKQPQHF. The CDR3 nucleotides read TGTGCCAGCTCAGGTCGACAGGGTAAACAGCCCCAGCATTTT.

The rearrangement links TRBV7-9 to TRBJ1-4; 7 bases agree with TRBD1. V was pared by 1 base and J by 8 bases, with 10 bases of the junction left unmatched. CDR1 and CDR2 from the germline V gene are SEHNR and FQNEAQ (reference sequence). This CDR3 is built from 16 residues. CDR3 DNA sequence: TGTGCCAGCAGCTTAGGGCAGGGGGACCGAAGAGAAAAACTGTTTTTT. Its protein is CASSLGQGDRREKLFF.

The chain has TRBV30 and TRBJ2-2; 10 bases are a match to TRBD1. CDR1 is GTSNPN and CDR2 is SVGIG in the germline V gene (reference sequence). The trim removed 4 bases at V and 6 bases at J, leaving 17 bases unmatched. The CDR3 is 18 residues long. Here the CDR3 reads CAWNRDRGTPPLAGELFF. The CDR3 nucleotides are TGTGCCTGGAATAGGGACAGGGGAACCCCCCCCTTGGCCGGGGAGCTGTTTTTT.

The chain couples TRBV27 to TRBJ2-7; 7 nucleotides match TRBD1. Trimming cost V 4 bases and J 8 bases; bases outside gene matches: 5. CDR3 size: 12 residues. The V gene's germline CDR1 is MNHEY and CDR2 SMNVEV (reference sequence). CDR3 sequence: CASSSDRVKQYF. Written as DNA, the CDR3 is TGTGCCAGCAGTTCTGACAGGGTTAAGCAGTACTTC.

The chain uses TRBV7-2 and TRBJ1-2, with a weak D call TRBD1 (5 bases). This CDR3 has 15 residues. Germline V gene lookup returns CDR1 SGHTA and CDR2 FQGNSA. V lost 0 bases to trimming and J lost 3 bases, with 11 bases between them. CDR3 DNA: TGTGCCAGCAGCTTAGCGGGGACTAACGACTATGGCTACACCTTC. Translating it yields CASSLAGTNDYGYTF. The variable domain in full, completed from reference TRBV7-2 and TRBJ1-2, reads GAGVSQSPSNKVTEKGKDVELRCDPISGHTALYWYRQSLGQGLEFLIYFQGNSAPDKSGLPSDRFSAERTGGSVSTLTIQRTQQEDSAVYLCASSLAGTNDYGYTFGSGTRLTVV.

This clone has a single count. The chain carries TRBV7-8 and TRBJ1-2; D ambiguous. The CDR3 extends over 14 amino acids. CDR1 and CDR2 (germline): SGHVS, FQNEAQ. Trimming removed 5 bases at V and 5 bases at J, with 15 bases between. The CDR3 nucleotides read TGTGCCAGCAGCGCCTCGAGCGGGAATTATGGCTACACCTTC. Translating it yields CASSASSGNYGYTF.

The chain has TRBV13 and TRBJ2-3, with 10 nucleotides matching TRBD2. Trimming removed 2 bases from V and 5 bases from J; junction bases left unmatched: 4. The CDR3 runs to 15 residues. Germline CDR1 reads PRHDT; CDR2 reads FYEKMQ (reference sequence). The DNA of the CDR3 is TGTGCCAGCAGCTTAAGTAGCGGGGGGAGAGATACGCAGTATTTT. Translated, it gives CASSLSSGGRDTQYF.